A single sample is the source of the 20 T cell receptor beta chains below, sequenced in a study of CD8+ T cells in alopecia areata. Described treatment: oral pan-JAK inhibitor, 5-10 mg twice daily. Alopecia areata patients provided lesional scalp punch biopsies and peripheral blood, both collected for the study. TCR sequencing used cDNA made by reverse transcription of extracted RNA. Assay: immunoSEQ multiplex PCR; the TCRdb copy retains only in-frame clones and omits some. The sample consists of about 13,000 clones, approximately 67% of them appearing once. The source was skin, collected at week 4, from a patient treated with tofacitinib. Receptors originate from a human donor with alopecia areata.

V gene TRBV7-9 combines with J gene TRBJ1-1; no reliable D call. The CDR3 spans 14 residues. The germline CDR1 and CDR2 sequences are SEHNR and FQNEAQ (reference sequence). V shed 2 bases and J shed 0 bases, with 7 bases lying between them. The CDR3 loop reads CASSLLTVNTEAFF. The CDR3 nucleotides are TGTGCCAGCAGCTTATTGACGGTGAACACTGAAGCTTTCTTT. The whole variable domain, filled in from reference TRBV7-9 and TRBJ1-1, reads DTGVSQNPRHKITKRGQNVTFRCDPISEHNRLYWYRQTLGQGPEFLTYFQNEAQLEKSRLLSDRFSAERPKGSFSTLEIQRTEQGDSAMYLCASSLLTVNTEAFFGQGTRLTVV.

With respect to this clone: The junction does not match germline at one end; this may be a read error. The rearrangement joins TRBV7-9 to TRBJ2-3, with 9 bases identical to TRBD2. The CDR3 is 15 amino acids. Germline loops: CDR1 SEHNR, CDR2 FQNEAQ (reference sequence). CDR3 loop: CASSPQLAGPDTQYF. CDR3 nucleotide sequence: TGTGCTAGCAGCCCACAGCTAGCGGGACCAGATACGCAGTATTTT.

The chain employs TRBV7-2 and TRBJ2-7, with D perhaps matching TRBD2 (5 bases). Trimming shortened V by 2 bases and J by 0 bases, and 17 bases separated the two germline ends. This CDR3 has 17 residues. From germline, CDR1 is SGHTA and CDR2 FQGNSA. Here the CDR3 reads CASSLSGIGLPSYEQYF. For the CDR3, the DNA is TGTGCCAGCAGCTTATCGGGGATCGGACTGCCCTCCTACGAGCAGTACTTC. Filled out from reference TRBV7-2 and TRBJ2-7, the complete variable domain reads GAGVSQSPSNKVTEKGKDVELRCDPISGHTALYWYRQSLGQGLEFLIYFQGNSAPDKSGLPSDRFSAERTGGSVSTLTIQRTQQEDSAVYLCASSLSGIGLPSYEQYFGPGTRLTVT.

The genes are TRBV5-1 and TRBJ2-3; the D call may be TRBD1 or TRBD2 (5 bases each). V lost 1 base and J lost 0, with 9 bases in between. The CDR3 contains 15 residues. Germline V gene data show CDR1 as SGHRS and CDR2 as YFSETQ. CDR3 in DNA: TGCGCCAGCAGCTTGAGAGGGGAGAGCACAGATACGCAGTATTTT. Translated, it gives CASSLRGESTDTQYF.

J is TRBJ1-6 and V is TRBV5-8, with a weak D call TRBD1 (5 bases). The CDR3 contains 16 residues. Germline V lookup: CDR1 SGHTS, CDR2 YDEGEE. V was trimmed by 0 bases and J by 8 bases, leaving 15 bases between them. CDR3 sequence (DNA): TGTGCCAGCAGCTTGGGTAGCAGGGAATGGTATTCACCCCTCCACTTT. It codes for CASSLGSREWYSPLHF.

The chain joins TRBV7-8 to TRBJ1-6; 10 bases map to TRBD1. Trimming took 6 bases from V and 2 from J; bases not matched to a gene: 4. Per the germline V gene, CDR1 is SGHVS and CDR2 is FQNEAQ. CDR3 length: 16 amino acids. In nucleotides, the CDR3 is TGTGCCAGCAGAGGACAGGGGGGTACCTATAATTCACCCCTCCACTTT. It encodes CASRGQGGTYNSPLHF.

The genes are TRBV4-1 and TRBJ1-2, with D unclear. V was shortened by 0 bases and J by 3 bases, with 5 bases between the two germline ends. Germline assignment: CDR1 MGHRA and CDR2 YSYEKL. The CDR3 length is 13 residues. The DNA for the CDR3 is TGCGCCAGCAGCCAAGAGGGCTACTATGGCTACACCTTC. It specifies CASSQEGYYGYTF.

The V gene is TRBV12-5, the J gene TRBJ1-5, with a weak D call TRBD1 (6 bases). The V gene's germline CDR1 is LGHNT and CDR2 FRNRAP. V shed 0 bases and J shed 5 bases, with 20 bases lying between them. The CDR3 loop spans 18 amino acids. CDR3 protein: CASGLVPAAGAADQPQHF. In nucleotides, the CDR3 is TGTGCTAGTGGTTTGGTACCCGCGGCGGGGGCCGCCGATCAGCCCCAGCATTTT.

This clone showed up just a few times. The chain employs TRBV11-2 and TRBJ1-3, with D tentatively TRBD1 (5 bases). Trimming removed 8 bases at V and 5 bases at J, with 22 bases between. CDR1 and CDR2 from the germline V gene are SGHAT and FQNNGV. The CDR3 is 16 amino acids. The CDR3 DNA sequence: TGTGCCAGCGCGGCGGTGCAGGGAACTACAAGAAACACCATATATTTT. It encodes CASAAVQGTTRNTIYF.

This clone was seen a single time. This rearrangement joins TRBV6-5 to TRBJ1-5, with a possible D match to TRBD1 (5 bases). V gave up 2 bases and J gave up 3 bases, with 11 bases separating them. This CDR3 region has 15 residues. Germline-derived CDR1 and CDR2 are MNHEY and SVGAGI. The CDR3 DNA reads TGTGCCAGCAGTTACCGACCGGGACCCAATCAGCCCCAGCATTTT. Translating it yields CASSYRPGPNQPQHF.

V usage is TRBV7-6 and J usage is TRBJ1-1; 11 bases map to TRBD1. CDR3 length equals 14 residues. V dropped 5 bases and J dropped 7; count of bases not matched to a gene: 6. Germline CDR1 is SGHVS and CDR2 is FNYEAQ. The CDR3 here is CASSRDRGSLEAFF. CDR3 in DNA: TGTGCCAGCAGCAGGGACAGGGGGAGCCTTGAAGCTTTCTTT.

The CDR3 sequence is CASSFQGEKETQYF. DNA of the CDR3: TGTGCCAGCAGCTTTCAGGGAGAGAAAGAGACCCAGTACTTC. This chain links TRBV7-8 with TRBJ2-5; D could derive from TRBD1 or TRBD2 (5 bases each). This CDR3 contains 14 residues. In germline, CDR1 is SGHVS, CDR2 FQNEAQ. V dropped 3 bases and J dropped 3 bases, with 11 bases sitting between them.

This clone was counted a few times. The chain uses TRBV5-4 and TRBJ2-3, with TRBD2 matching 10 bases. J gave up 1 base and V 4 bases, and 6 bases lay outside the gene matches. CDR1 is SGHNT, CDR2 YYREEE, per germline (reference sequence). The CDR3 loop spans 16 amino acids. CDR3 nucleotide sequence: TGTGCCAGCAGCCCTAGAGCGGGGGGGGGCACAGATACGCAGTATTTT. Encoded protein: CASSPRAGGGTDTQYF.

A note on this clone: The sample contains more than one DNA sequence encoding this CDR3. This chain connects TRBV6-5 to TRBJ2-7, with TRBD1 as a possible D gene (6 bases). V shed 5 bases and J shed 3 bases, with 11 bases lying between them. Looked up from germline, CDR1 is MNHEY and CDR2 is SVGAGI. The CDR3 loop spans 13 amino acids. The CDR3 DNA is TGTGCCAGCAGTCAAGGACAGAACTACGAGCAGTACTTC. As protein: CASSQGQNYEQYF.

The V call is TRBV9, the J call TRBJ1-1; no clear D gene. The V end was cut by 4 bases, the J end by 4 bases, with 11 bases between. Germline lookup yields CDR1 SGDLS and CDR2 YYNGEE. CDR3 length: 13 amino acids. The chain's CDR3 is CASSPQISTEAFF. In DNA, the CDR3 is TGTGCCAGCAGCCCCCAGATTTCCACTGAAGCTTTCTTT.

This chain links TRBV30 with TRBJ2-1, with 8 bases identical to TRBD1. CDR1 GTSNPN and CDR2 SVGIG come from the germline V gene (reference sequence). This CDR3 is 13 amino acids long. V shed 4 bases, J shed 8 bases, and the junction held 7 bases outside the gene matches. The CDR3: CAWNLQTGDEQFF. The CDR3 coding sequence is TGTGCCTGGAACCTCCAGACAGGGGATGAGCAGTTCTTC.

V and J are TRBV6-5 and TRBJ2-2; the D gene is possibly TRBD2 (5 bases). The germline gives CDR1 MNHEY, CDR2 SVGAGI. The CDR3 is made up of 16 amino acids. The V end lost 2 bases, the J end lost 1 base, and 11 bases lay between the germline ends. The CDR3 here is CASSYVAGWNTGELFF. CDR3 coding DNA: TGTGCCAGCAGTTACGTTGCGGGTTGGAACACCGGGGAGCTGTTTTTT.

This clone has only one observation. V usage is TRBV19 and J usage is TRBJ1-1; 11 positions match TRBD1. There are 14 residues in the CDR3. Germline V gene lookup returns CDR1 LNHDA and CDR2 SQIVND (reference sequence). The V and J ends lost 7 bases and 5 bases, in that order; junction bases with no gene match: 6. The chain's CDR3 is CASTLDRGRTEAFF. DNA of the CDR3: TGTGCCAGTACCCTGGACAGGGGGCGGACTGAAGCTTTCTTT.

The chain carries TRBV27 and TRBJ1-2; 7 nucleotides match TRBD1. The CDR3 runs to 13 residues. Germline CDR1 is MNHEY and CDR2 is SMNVEV (reference sequence). The junction had 8 bases not matched to a gene; V was cut back by 6 bases and J by 7 bases. This CDR3 is CASRSPTGSGYTF. The CDR3 nucleotides are TGTGCCAGCAGATCCCCGACAGGGTCTGGCTACACCTTC.

The CDR3 nucleotides are TGTGCCAGCAGTGAATGGGGACAGGGTTCCGGTGAGCAGTTCTTC. This encodes CASSEWGQGSGEQFF. The chain recombines TRBV25-1 with TRBJ2-1, with 9 positions matching TRBD1. The CDR3 sequence is 15 residues long. Germline V gene data show CDR1 as MGHDK and CDR2 as SYGVNS. V shed 1 base and J 9 bases; nucleotides not matched to a gene: 7.